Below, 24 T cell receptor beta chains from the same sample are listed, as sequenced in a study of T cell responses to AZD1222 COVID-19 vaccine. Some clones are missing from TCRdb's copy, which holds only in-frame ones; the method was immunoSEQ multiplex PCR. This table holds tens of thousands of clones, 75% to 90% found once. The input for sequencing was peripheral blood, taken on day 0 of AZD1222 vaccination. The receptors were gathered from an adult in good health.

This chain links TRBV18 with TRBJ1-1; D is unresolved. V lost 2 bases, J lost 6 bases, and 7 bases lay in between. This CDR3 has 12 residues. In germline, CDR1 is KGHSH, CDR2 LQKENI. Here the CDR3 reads CASSPAIAEAFF. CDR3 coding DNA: TGTGCCAGCTCACCAGCGATAGCTGAAGCTTTCTTT.

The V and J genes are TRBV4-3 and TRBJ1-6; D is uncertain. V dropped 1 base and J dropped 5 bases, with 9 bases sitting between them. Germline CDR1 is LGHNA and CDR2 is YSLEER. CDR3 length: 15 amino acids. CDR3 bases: TGCGCCAGCAGCCAAGGAAGCCGGAATAATTCACCCCTCCACTTT. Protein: CASSQGSRNNSPLHF.

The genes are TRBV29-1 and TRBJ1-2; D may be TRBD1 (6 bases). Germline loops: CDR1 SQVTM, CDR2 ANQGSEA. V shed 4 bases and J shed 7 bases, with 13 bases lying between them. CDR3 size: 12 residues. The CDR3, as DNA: TGCAGCGTTGGAGGGGGGGCACTTGGCTACACCTTC. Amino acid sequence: CSVGGGALGYTF.

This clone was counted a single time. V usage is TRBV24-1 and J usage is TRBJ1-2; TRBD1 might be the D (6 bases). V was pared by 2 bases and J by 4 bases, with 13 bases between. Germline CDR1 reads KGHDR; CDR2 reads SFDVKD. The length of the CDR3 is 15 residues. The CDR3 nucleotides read TGTGCCACCAGTGATTCGACAGGAAGTTCCTATGGCTACACCTTC. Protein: CATSDSTGSSYGYTF.

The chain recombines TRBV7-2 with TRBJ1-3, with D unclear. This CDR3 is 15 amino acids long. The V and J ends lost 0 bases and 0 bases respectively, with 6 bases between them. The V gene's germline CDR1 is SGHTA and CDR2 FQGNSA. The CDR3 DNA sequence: TGTGCCAGCAGCTTAGCGTTCGGCTCTGGAAACACCATATATTTT. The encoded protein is CASSLAFGSGNTIYF. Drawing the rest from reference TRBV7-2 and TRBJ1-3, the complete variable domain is GAGVSQSPSNKVTEKGKDVELRCDPISGHTALYWYRQSLGQGLEFLIYFQGNSAPDKSGLPSDRFSAERTGGSVSTLTIQRTQQEDSAVYLCASSLAFGSGNTIYFGEGSWLTVV.

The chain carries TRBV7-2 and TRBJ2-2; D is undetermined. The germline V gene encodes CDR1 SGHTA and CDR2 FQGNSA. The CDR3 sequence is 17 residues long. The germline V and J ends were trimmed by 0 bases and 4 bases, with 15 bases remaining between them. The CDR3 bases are TGTGCCAGCAGCTTAGCGCTGGAACAGCTCCTCACCGGGGAGCTGTTTTTT. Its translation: CASSLALEQLLTGELFF.

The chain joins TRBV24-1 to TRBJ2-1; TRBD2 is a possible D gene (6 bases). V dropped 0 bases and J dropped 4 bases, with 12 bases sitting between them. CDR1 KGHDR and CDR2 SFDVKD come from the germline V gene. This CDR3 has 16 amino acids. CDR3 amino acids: CATSDLGRAGYNEQFF. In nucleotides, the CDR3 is TGTGCCACCAGTGATTTGGGTCGGGCGGGGTACAATGAGCAGTTCTTC.

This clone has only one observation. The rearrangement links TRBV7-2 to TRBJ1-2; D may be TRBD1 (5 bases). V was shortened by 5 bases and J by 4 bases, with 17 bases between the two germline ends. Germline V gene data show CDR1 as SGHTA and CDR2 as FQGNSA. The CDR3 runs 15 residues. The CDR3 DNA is TGTGCCAGCAGCCCAGGCGGGGCGTTGACCTATGGCTACACCTTC. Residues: CASSPGGALTYGYTF.

CDR3 sequence: CASRSGDRGNYGYTF. Here the CDR3 DNA reads TGTGCCAGCAGGTCCGGGGACAGGGGAAACTATGGCTACACCTTC. The chain couples TRBV6-6 to TRBJ1-2, with 10 bases matching TRBD1. V was clipped by 6 bases and J by 2 bases; unmatched bases: 6. This CDR3 comprises 15 residues. Germline V gene sequence: CDR1 MNHNY, CDR2 SVGAGI (reference sequence).

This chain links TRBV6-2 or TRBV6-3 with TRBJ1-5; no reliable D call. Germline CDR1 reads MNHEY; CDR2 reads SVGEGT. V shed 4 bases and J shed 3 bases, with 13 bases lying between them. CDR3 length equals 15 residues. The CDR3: CASSSWQVSNQPQHF. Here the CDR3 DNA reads TGTGCCAGCAGTTCGTGGCAGGTTTCCAATCAGCCCCAGCATTTT.

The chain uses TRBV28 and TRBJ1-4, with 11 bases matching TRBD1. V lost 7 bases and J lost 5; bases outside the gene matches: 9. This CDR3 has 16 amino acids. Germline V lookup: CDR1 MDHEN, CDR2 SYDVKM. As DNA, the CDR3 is TGTGCCAGCACCTCCGGGACAGGGGGTAGGAATGAAAAACTGTTTTTT. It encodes CASTSGTGGRNEKLFF.

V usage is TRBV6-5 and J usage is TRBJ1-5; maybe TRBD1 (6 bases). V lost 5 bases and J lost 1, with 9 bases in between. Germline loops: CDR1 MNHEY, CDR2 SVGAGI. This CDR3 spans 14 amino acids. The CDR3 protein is CASSPDRSNQPQHF. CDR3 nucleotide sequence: TGTGCCAGCAGTCCCGACAGGAGCAATCAGCCCCAGCATTTT.

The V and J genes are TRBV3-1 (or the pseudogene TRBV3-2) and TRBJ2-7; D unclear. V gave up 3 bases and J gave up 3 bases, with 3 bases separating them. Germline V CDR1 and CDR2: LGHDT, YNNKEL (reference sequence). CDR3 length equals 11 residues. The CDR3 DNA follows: TGTGCCAGCAGCCAGGGCTACGAGCAGTACTTC. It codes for CASSQGYEQYF.

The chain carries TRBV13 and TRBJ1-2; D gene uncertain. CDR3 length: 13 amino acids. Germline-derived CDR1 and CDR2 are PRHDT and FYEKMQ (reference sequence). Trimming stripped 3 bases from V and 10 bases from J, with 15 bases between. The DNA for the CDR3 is TGTGCCAGCAGCTTGAGCGAGGTCGGTGACTACACCTTC. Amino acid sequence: CASSLSEVGDYTF.

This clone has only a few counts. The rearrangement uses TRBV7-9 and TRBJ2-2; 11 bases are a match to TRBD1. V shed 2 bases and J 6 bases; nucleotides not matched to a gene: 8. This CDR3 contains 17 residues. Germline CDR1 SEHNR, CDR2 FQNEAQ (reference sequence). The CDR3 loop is CASSLFGQGARAGELFF. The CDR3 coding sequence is TGTGCCAGCAGCTTATTTGGACAGGGGGCGCGAGCCGGGGAGCTGTTTTTT.

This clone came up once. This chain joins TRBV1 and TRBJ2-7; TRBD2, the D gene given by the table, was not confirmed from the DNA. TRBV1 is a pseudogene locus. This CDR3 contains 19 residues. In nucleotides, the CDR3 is TGCACCAGCAGCCAAGTTAAAACTAGCGGGAACAGGAGCTCCTACGAGCAGTACTTC. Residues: CTSSQVKTSGNRSSYEQYF.

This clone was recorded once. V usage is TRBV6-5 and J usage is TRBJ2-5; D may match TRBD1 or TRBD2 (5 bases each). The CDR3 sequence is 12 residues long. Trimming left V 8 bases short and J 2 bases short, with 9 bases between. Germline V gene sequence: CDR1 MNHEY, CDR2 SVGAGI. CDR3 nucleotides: TGTGCCAGCCGGGGCATACAAGAGACCCAGTACTTC. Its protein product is CASRGIQETQYF.

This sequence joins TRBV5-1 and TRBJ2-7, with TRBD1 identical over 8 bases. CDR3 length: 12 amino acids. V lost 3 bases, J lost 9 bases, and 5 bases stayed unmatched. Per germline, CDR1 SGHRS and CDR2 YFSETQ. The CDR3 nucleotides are TGCGCCAGCAGCTCGACAGGGGAGAGGCAGTACTTC. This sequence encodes CASSSTGERQYF.

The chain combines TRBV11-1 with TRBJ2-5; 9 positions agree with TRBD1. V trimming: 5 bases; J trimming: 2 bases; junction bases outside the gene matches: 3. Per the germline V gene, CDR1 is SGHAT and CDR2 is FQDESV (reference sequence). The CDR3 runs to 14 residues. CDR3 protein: CASSPGTGQETQYF. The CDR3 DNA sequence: TGTGCCAGCAGCCCTGGGACAGGGCAAGAGACCCAGTACTTC.

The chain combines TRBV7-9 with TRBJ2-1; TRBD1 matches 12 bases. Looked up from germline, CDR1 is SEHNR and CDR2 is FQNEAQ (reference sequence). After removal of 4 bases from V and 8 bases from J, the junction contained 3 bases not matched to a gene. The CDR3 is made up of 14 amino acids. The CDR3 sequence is CASSSRDRGHEQFF. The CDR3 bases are TGTGCCAGCAGCTCCCGGGACAGGGGGCATGAGCAGTTCTTC. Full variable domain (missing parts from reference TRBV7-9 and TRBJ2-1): DTGVSQNPRHKITKRGQNVTFRCDPISEHNRLYWYRQTLGQGPEFLTYFQNEAQLEKSRLLSDRFSAERPKGSFSTLEIQRTEQGDSAMYLCASSSRDRGHEQFFGPGTRLTVL.

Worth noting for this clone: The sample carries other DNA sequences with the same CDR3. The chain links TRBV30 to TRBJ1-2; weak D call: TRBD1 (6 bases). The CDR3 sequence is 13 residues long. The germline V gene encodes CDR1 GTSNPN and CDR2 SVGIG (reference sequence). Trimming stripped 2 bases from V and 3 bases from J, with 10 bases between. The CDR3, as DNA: TGTGCCTGGAGTCCCGACAGGCACTATGGCTACACCTTC. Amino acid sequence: CAWSPDRHYGYTF.

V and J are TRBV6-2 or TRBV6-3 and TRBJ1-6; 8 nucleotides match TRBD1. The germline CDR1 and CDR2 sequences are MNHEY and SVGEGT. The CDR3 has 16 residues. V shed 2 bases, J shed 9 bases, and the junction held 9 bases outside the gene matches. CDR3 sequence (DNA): TGTGCCAGCAGTTACGCTCCGACAGGGGATACTTCACCCCTCCACTTT. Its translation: CASSYAPTGDTSPLHF.

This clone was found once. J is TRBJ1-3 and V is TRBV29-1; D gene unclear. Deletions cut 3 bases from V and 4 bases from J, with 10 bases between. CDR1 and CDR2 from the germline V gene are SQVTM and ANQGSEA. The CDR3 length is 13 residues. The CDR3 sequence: CSVEVSRGNTIYF. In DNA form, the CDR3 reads TGCAGCGTTGAGGTCTCGAGGGGAAACACCATATATTTT.

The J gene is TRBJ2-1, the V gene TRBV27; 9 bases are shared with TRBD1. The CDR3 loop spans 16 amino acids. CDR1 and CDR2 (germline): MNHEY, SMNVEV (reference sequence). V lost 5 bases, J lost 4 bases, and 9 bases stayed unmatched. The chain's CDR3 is CASSAHRDRVYNEQFF. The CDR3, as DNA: TGTGCCAGCAGTGCCCACCGGGACAGGGTTTACAATGAGCAGTTCTTC.